These T cell receptor beta chains were read from a single sample in a study of cytomegalovirus exposure and HLA in healthy donors. Generated by immunoSEQ multiplex PCR, the TCRdb table keeps only in-frame clones and is missing some. The sample contains roughly 150,000 clones, roughly 85% of which appear only once. The sample consisted of PBMCs. The origin of the receptors is a man aged 18 to 29 in good health and CMV-seropositive. Each CDR3 is given with its conserved first and last residue. Fields, in order: J gene, clone size, V gene, D gene, CDR3 protein, CDR3 DNA. D genes are given only for firm matches. Size is omitted from some rows. Given values are once, few, many or a class for expanded clones.

TRBJ2-1,-,TRBV27,-,CASSPVGAPNEQFF,TGTGCCAGCTCCCCAGTGGGGGCGCCCAATGAGCAGTTCTTC
TRBJ2-7,once,TRBV7-2,-,CASSPGLMSYEQYF,TGTGCCAGCAGCCCGGGACTGATGTCCTACGAGCAGTACTTC
TRBJ1-3,-,TRBV18,-,CASSPQGIPSGNTIYF,TGTGCCAGCTCACCACAGGGGATCCCCTCTGGAAACACCATATATTTT
TRBJ1-2,-,TRBV28,-,CASRTDLGAPNYGYTF,TGTGCCAGCAGGACCGATTTGGGGGCGCCGAACTATGGCTACACCTTC
TRBJ2-4,-,TRBV2,TRBD1,CASRFQGADIQYF,TGTGCCAGCAGGTTTCAGGGGGCGGACATTCAGTACTTC
TRBJ1-2,-,TRBV6-6,TRBD1,CAGSQGRGLYGYTF,TGTGCCGGGTCACAGGGCAGGGGGCTCTATGGCTACACCTTC
TRBJ1-2,-,TRBV5-6,-,CASSLANTGTYGYTF,TGTGCCAGCAGCTTGGCCAATACAGGGACGTATGGCTACACCTTC
TRBJ2-7,few,TRBV5-4,-,CASSFTSLQGREQYF,TGTGCCAGCAGCTTTACGAGTCTACAGGGGAGGGAGCAGTACTTC
TRBJ2-7,few,TRBV4-1,-,CASSQARGGAEQYF,TGCGCCAGCAGCCAAGCTAGGGGGGGCGCGGAGCAGTACTTC
TRBJ2-1,-,TRBV4-1,-,CASSQGGGTEQFF,TGCGCCAGCAGCCAAGGCGGAGGGACTGAGCAGTTCTTC
TRBJ1-2,-,TRBV9,-,CASSVASQEGLNYGYTF,TGTGCCAGCAGCGTAGCGAGTCAGGAGGGGCTTAACTATGGCTACACCTTC
TRBJ2-2,-,TRBV30,TRBD1,CAWSGQGAGELFF,TGTGCCTGGTCGGGACAGGGGGCCGGGGAGCTGTTTTTT
TRBJ2-3,few,TRBV9,-,CASSVVGGSTDTQYF,TGTGCCAGCAGCGTAGTTGGCGGGAGCACAGATACGCAGTATTTT
TRBJ2-7,-,TRBV29-1,-,CSVEELGSYEQYF,TGCAGCGTTGAGGAGCTCGGGTCCTACGAGCAGTACTTC
TRBJ2-5,-,TRBV5-4,TRBD2,CASSPGAGGRETQYF,TGTGCCAGCAGCCCAGGGGCGGGGGGGCGTGAGACCCAGTACTTC
TRBJ1-1,-,TRBV5-4,-,CASSLKLGGQTINTEAFF,TGTGCCAGCAGCTTGAAACTTGGTGGACAGACCATCAACACTGAAGCTTTCTTT